The 25 T cell receptor beta chains in this list originate from one sample, sequenced in a study of T cell responses to AZD1222 COVID-19 vaccine. The protocol was immunoSEQ multiplex PCR, while the TCRdb copy is restricted to in-frame clones and leaves out a portion. The sample gives about 150,000 clones, 90% of which show up once; under 4% is in the top ten. The sample consisted of peripheral blood, taken 28 days after the second AZD1222 dose. The receptors were gathered from an adult who received the AZD1222 COVID-19 vaccine.

The chain carries TRBV19 and TRBJ2-7, with 9 positions matching TRBD2. Germline values: CDR1 LNHDA, CDR2 SQIVND (reference sequence). There are 15 residues in the CDR3. The V gene end was trimmed by 3 bases and the J gene end by 2 bases; junction bases not matched to a gene: 5. The CDR3 loop reads CASSIGSGSAYEQYF. The CDR3 DNA reads as TGTGCCAGTAGTATTGGTAGCGGGAGTGCCTACGAGCAGTACTTC.

The rearrangement links TRBV27 to TRBJ2-7, with 10 bases lining up with TRBD2. CDR1 and CDR2 (germline): MNHEY, SMNVEV (reference sequence). The J segment lost 2 bases and the V segment lost 9 bases, leaving 4 bases of the junction unmatched. This CDR3 is built from 13 residues. CDR3 in DNA: TGTGCCAGAACTAGCGGGACTCCCTACGAGCAGTACTTC. Amino acid sequence: CARTSGTPYEQYF.

The chain carries TRBV19 and TRBJ1-2; perhaps TRBD1 as D (6 bases). This CDR3 has 17 residues. CDR1 LNHDA and CDR2 SQIVND come from the germline V gene (reference sequence). Trimming shortened V by 2 bases and J by 4 bases, and 20 bases separated the two germline ends. DNA for the CDR3: TGTGCCAGTAGTATATTATCAGCCGCAGGGGCTAGCTATGGCTACACCTTC. It is translated as CASSILSAAGASYGYTF.

The chain joins TRBV5-1 to TRBJ2-5, with 9 bases that match TRBD2. After removal of 0 bases from V and 4 bases from J, the junction contained 7 bases not matched to a gene. The CDR3 is 16 residues long. Germline loops: CDR1 SGHRS, CDR2 YFSETQ. The CDR3 DNA follows: TGCGCCAGCAGCTTGGCCGGCGGGAGGGTGGGAGAGACCCAGTACTTC. Protein: CASSLAGGRVGETQYF.

The gene calls are TRBV6-5 and TRBJ1-1; D might be TRBD1 (6 bases). CDR3 size: 14 residues. The germline V gene has CDR1 MNHEY and CDR2 SVGAGI. V was cut by 1 base and J by 4 bases, with 10 bases left in between. CDR3 loop: CASSYFTRGTEAFF. Here the CDR3 DNA reads TGTGCCAGCAGTTACTTTACCAGGGGCACTGAAGCTTTCTTT.

This sequence joins TRBV30 and TRBJ1-1, with D possibly matching TRBD1 (5 bases). CDR3 length: 12 residues. V was trimmed by 3 bases and J by 4 bases, leaving 9 bases between them. Germline V gene data show CDR1 as GTSNPN and CDR2 as SVGIG (reference sequence). CDR3 sequence (DNA): TGTGCCTGGAGCCCGGGGCTCACTGAAGCTTTCTTT. Protein product: CAWSPGLTEAFF.

The chain employs TRBV19 and TRBJ2-7; maybe TRBD2 (6 bases). This CDR3 has 14 amino acids. Trimming removed 3 bases from V and 2 bases from J, with 11 bases in between. Per the germline V gene, CDR1 is LNHDA and CDR2 is SQIVND (reference sequence). The CDR3 here is CASSIPGRTYEQYF. DNA for the CDR3: TGTGCCAGTAGTATCCCCGGGAGAACCTACGAGCAGTACTTC. Supplemented by reference TRBV19 and TRBJ2-7, the full variable domain reads DGGITQSPKYLFRKEGQNVTLSCEQNLNHDAMYWYRQDPGQGLRLIYYSQIVNDFQKGDIAEGYSVSREKKESFPLTVTSAQKNPTAFYLCASSIPGRTYEQYFGPGTRLTVT.

The J gene is TRBJ1-1, the V gene TRBV6-5; D may be TRBD1 (6 bases). V lost 4 bases, J lost 5 bases, and 20 bases lay in between. The CDR3 extends over 16 amino acids. Germline V CDR1 and CDR2: MNHEY, SVGAGI. The CDR3 bases are TGTGCCAGCAGTTCAAAACTAAGACAGGCAAGGACTGAAGCTTTCTTT. Its protein is CASSSKLRQARTEAFF.

This chain connects TRBV7-6 to TRBJ1-3, with unresolved D. This CDR3 has 11 amino acids. Germline assignment: CDR1 SGHVS and CDR2 FNYEAQ. The V end lost 4 bases, the J end lost 2 bases, and 0 bases lay between the germline ends. The CDR3 bases are TGTGCCAGCAGCTCTGGAAACACCATATATTTT. It translates to CASSSGNTIYF.

This clone was seen just once. The gene calls are TRBV12-3 or TRBV12-4 and TRBJ1-2, with a weak D call TRBD1 (6 bases). Trimming removed 8 bases at V and 7 bases at J, with 17 bases between. This CDR3 has 13 amino acids. The CDR3 here is CASWDTPGAGYTF. In nucleotides, the CDR3 is TGTGCCAGCTGGGACACCCCAGGTGCTGGCTACACCTTC.

This chain connects TRBV11-2 to TRBJ2-7, with D perhaps being TRBD1 or TRBD2 (6 bases each). Trimming removed 1 base from V and 4 bases from J, with 11 bases in between. In germline, CDR1 is SGHAT, CDR2 FQNNGV. There are 14 residues in the CDR3. The CDR3 is CASSLGGTRYEQYF. The CDR3 DNA follows: TGTGCCAGCAGCTTAGGCGGGACAAGATACGAGCAGTACTTC.

The chain couples TRBV20-1 to TRBJ2-5; 11 nucleotides line up with TRBD2. Trimming at V came to 3 bases and at J to 5 bases, leaving 8 bases not matched to a gene. CDR3 length: 15 amino acids. The germline V gene has CDR1 DFQATT and CDR2 SNEGSKA (reference sequence). The chain's CDR3 is CSASTSGRGYETQYF. CDR3 sequence (DNA): TGCAGTGCTAGTACTAGCGGGAGAGGGTATGAGACCCAGTACTTC.

The J gene is TRBJ1-2, the V gene TRBV20-1, with D tentatively TRBD1 (5 bases). The CDR3 has 12 amino acids. The V end lost 3 bases, the J end lost 2 bases, and 7 bases lay between the germline ends. Germline V gene sequence: CDR1 DFQATT, CDR2 SNEGSKA (reference sequence). The CDR3 nucleotides read TGCAGTGCTAGTGGGGGGAACTATGGCTACACCTTC. Its translation is CSASGGNYGYTF.

This sequence joins TRBV7-5 and TRBJ2-7; TRBD2, as called in the table, went unchecked against the DNA. TRBV7-5 is a known pseudogene. The CDR3 is 17 amino acids. The CDR3 loop is CVRSLDETSGSNYEQYF. The CDR3 nucleotides are TGTGTCAGAAGCTTAGACGAGACTAGCGGGAGTAATTACGAGCAGTACTTC.

The chain links TRBV7-9 to TRBJ2-1; a possible D gene is TRBD2 (5 bases). The CDR3 consists of 16 residues. Trimming pared 5 bases from V and 0 bases from J, leaving 14 bases between. CDR1 is SEHNR, CDR2 FQNEAQ, per germline (reference sequence). CDR3 amino acids: CASSPRTGSSYNEQFF. CDR3 DNA sequence: TGTGCCAGCAGCCCAAGGACGGGAAGCTCCTACAATGAGCAGTTCTTC.

In its sample, this clone was seen once. This chain joins TRBV14 and TRBJ1-3; no firm D call. There are 15 residues in the CDR3. The V end lost 4 bases, the J end lost 4 bases, and 14 bases lay between the germline ends. CDR1 is SGHDN, CDR2 FVKESK, per germline. CDR3 nucleotides: TGTGCCAGCAGCCTAAGGGCGGGAGCAGGAAACACCATATATTTT. This encodes CASSLRAGAGNTIYF.

The chain carries TRBV27 and TRBJ1-6, with 9 bases that match TRBD1. Trimming at V came to 4 bases and at J to 9 bases, leaving 7 bases not matched to a gene. Germline V CDR1 and CDR2: MNHEY, SMNVEV (reference sequence). The CDR3 sequence is 15 residues long. DNA for the CDR3: TGTGCCAGCAGTTGGGGGACAGGGAGGAGTTCACCCCTCCACTTT. This codes for CASSWGTGRSSPLHF.

The rearrangement links TRBV20-1 to TRBJ1-2; 8 bases match TRBD1. V lost 3 bases, J lost 8 bases, and 8 bases stayed unmatched. Germline CDR1 reads DFQATT; CDR2 reads SNEGSKA (reference sequence). The CDR3 loop spans 13 amino acids. The CDR3 DNA sequence: TGCAGTGCTAGTGTTAACAGGGGGGCCGGCTACACCTTC. Its protein product is CSASVNRGAGYTF.

The rearrangement uses TRBV29-1 and TRBJ1-2, with D hard to call. The CDR3 is made up of 13 amino acids. V was trimmed by 3 bases and J by 2 bases, leaving 10 bases between them. The V gene's germline CDR1 is SQVTM and CDR2 ANQGSEA. The CDR3 sequence: CSVEGSGNYGYTF. For the CDR3, the DNA is TGCAGCGTTGAGGGCTCCGGGAACTATGGCTACACCTTC.

The chain employs TRBV19 and TRBJ2-4; 8 bases agree with TRBD1. The germline CDR1 and CDR2 sequences are LNHDA and SQIVND (reference sequence). CDR3 length equals 18 residues. Unmatched junction bases numbered 17, after V lost 7 bases and J lost 3 bases. This chain's CDR3 is CASNRRGTGGMGKNIQYF. Written as DNA, the CDR3 is TGTGCCAGTAACCGGAGGGGGACAGGAGGTATGGGCAAAAACATTCAGTACTTC.

This chain uses TRBV29-1 with TRBJ1-1; a weak D match, TRBD1 (6 bases). This CDR3 comprises 12 residues. V was shortened by 6 bases and J by 4 bases, with 12 bases between the two germline ends. Germline loops: CDR1 SQVTM, CDR2 ANQGSEA. The CDR3 protein is CSVGGGSTEAFF. The DNA for the CDR3 is TGCAGCGTAGGAGGGGGAAGCACTGAAGCTTTCTTT.

The gene calls are TRBV5-1 and TRBJ2-2; D is uncertain. The CDR3 loop spans 14 amino acids. Trimming took 4 bases from V and 4 from J, leaving 11 bases between them. The germline gives CDR1 SGHRS, CDR2 YFSETQ. CDR3 loop: CASSIRIGTGELFF. The CDR3 region has the DNA TGCGCCAGCAGCATACGGATAGGCACCGGGGAGCTGTTTTTT.

The chain recombines TRBV6-6 with TRBJ2-7, with TRBD2 identical over 9 bases. Germline values: CDR1 MNHNY, CDR2 SVGAGI (reference sequence). The J segment lost 4 bases and the V segment lost 5 bases, leaving 6 bases of the junction unmatched. The CDR3 totals 14 residues. This CDR3 reads CASSPGTSGYEQYF. In nucleotides, the CDR3 is TGTGCCAGCAGTCCAGGTACTAGCGGGTACGAGCAGTACTTC.

The J gene is TRBJ1-3, the V gene TRBV19; 8 positions agree with TRBD1. There are 15 residues in the CDR3. Trimming cost V 6 bases and J 4 bases; bases outside gene matches: 8. Germline assignment: CDR1 LNHDA and CDR2 SQIVND (reference sequence). CDR3 loop: CASRRTGTTGNTIYF. CDR3 DNA: TGTGCCAGTAGGAGGACAGGGACTACCGGAAACACCATATATTTT.

The gene calls are TRBV7-9 and TRBJ2-7, with TRBD1 matching 10 bases. After removal of 5 bases from V and 2 bases from J, the junction contained 9 bases not matched to a gene. The CDR3 is 16 residues long. Germline CDR1 reads SEHNR; CDR2 reads FQNEAQ (reference sequence). The CDR3 bases are TGTGCCAGCAGCCCCTCCCTCGACAGGGGGCCCTACGAGCAGTACTTC. The encoded protein is CASSPSLDRGPYEQYF.